This TCR beta chain was recorded in a study of T-cell memory formation after mild COVID-19. Study at large: Largely donor-specific TCR clusters were found. Study-wide points: Some clones that responded turned up in pre-infection memory, which suggests that cross-reactive memory joined in.

As concerns this clonotype: Its antigen is as yet unknown.

Libraries for TCRalpha and TCRbeta carried sample barcodes and unique molecular identifiers via 5'RACE. TCRdb redid the calling of the 5' RACE reads with MiXCR, one entry per CDR3 protein. The top ten hold approximately 3.3% of the sample, which has fewer than 200,000 distinct CDR3 sequences, approximately 13% seen once. This CDR3 is 13 amino acids long. V gave up 5 bases and J gave up 3 bases, with 10 bases separating them. Germline CDR1 reads SGHTA; CDR2 reads FQGNSA. V is TRBV7-2 and J is TRBJ1-1; no clear D gene. The receptor comes from a young man who had mild COVID-19 (a few samples of this study predate the infection). Cell type and time point are not known. Sequencing was carried out using PBMCs or a T cell subset sorted from them (not recorded which). CDR3 sequence (DNA): TGTGCCAGCAGCGTTAACAGCTACACTGAAGCTTTCTTT. It is translated as CASSVNSYTEAFF.